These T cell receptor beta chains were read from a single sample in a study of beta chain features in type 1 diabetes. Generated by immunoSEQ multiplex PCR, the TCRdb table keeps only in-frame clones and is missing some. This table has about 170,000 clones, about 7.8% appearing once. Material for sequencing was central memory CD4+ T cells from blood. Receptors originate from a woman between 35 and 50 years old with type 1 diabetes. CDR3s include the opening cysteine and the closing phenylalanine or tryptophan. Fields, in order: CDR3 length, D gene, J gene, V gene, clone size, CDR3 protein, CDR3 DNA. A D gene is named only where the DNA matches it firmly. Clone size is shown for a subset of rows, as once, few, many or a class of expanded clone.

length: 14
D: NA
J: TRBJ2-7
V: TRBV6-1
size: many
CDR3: CASSLVETPYEQYF
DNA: TGTGCCAGCAGCCTCGTGGAGACCCCCTACGAGCAGTACTTC

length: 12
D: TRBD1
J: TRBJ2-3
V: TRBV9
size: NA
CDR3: CASSEDRTNQYF
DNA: TGTGCCAGCAGCGAGGACAGGACGAACCAGTATTTT

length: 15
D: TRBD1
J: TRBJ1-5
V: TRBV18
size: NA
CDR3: CASSPGQGAGQPQHF
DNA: TGTGCCAGCTCACCAGGGCAGGGGGCCGGTCAGCCCCAGCATTTT

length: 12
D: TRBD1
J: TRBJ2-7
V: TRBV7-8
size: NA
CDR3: CASSPQGDEQYF
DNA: TGTGCCAGCAGCCCACAGGGGGACGAGCAGTACTTC

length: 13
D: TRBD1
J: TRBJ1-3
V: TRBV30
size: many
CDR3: CAWTTGAGNTIYF
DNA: TGTGCCTGGACGACAGGGGCTGGAAACACCATATATTTT

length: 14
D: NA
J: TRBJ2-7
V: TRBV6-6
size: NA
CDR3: CASSPTREAYEQYF
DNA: TGTGCCAGCAGTCCAACGAGGGAGGCCTACGAGCAGTACTTC

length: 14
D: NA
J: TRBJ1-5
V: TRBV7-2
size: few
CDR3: CASSFLTDHQPQHF
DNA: TGTGCCAGCAGCTTTCTGACAGATCATCAGCCCCAGCATTTT

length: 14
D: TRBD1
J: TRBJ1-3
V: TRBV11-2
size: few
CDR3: CASSPGQGVYTIYF
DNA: TGTGCCAGCAGCCCCGGACAGGGTGTATACACCATATATTTT

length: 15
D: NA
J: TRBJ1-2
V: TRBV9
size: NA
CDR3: CASSQRSAANYGYTF
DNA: TGTGCCAGCAGCCAAAGGAGTGCCGCCAACTATGGCTACACCTTC

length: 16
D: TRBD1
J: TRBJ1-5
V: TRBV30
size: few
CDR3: CAWSDLGRGSNQPQHF
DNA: TGTGCCTGGAGTGATTTGGGCAGGGGGAGCAATCAGCCCCAGCATTTT

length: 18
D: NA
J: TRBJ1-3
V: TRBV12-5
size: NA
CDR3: CASGLVQGQGYSGNTIYF
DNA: TGTGCTAGTGGTTTGGTCCAAGGGCAGGGCTACTCTGGAAACACCATATATTTT

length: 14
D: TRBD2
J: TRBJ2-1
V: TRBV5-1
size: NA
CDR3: CASSFSGGDNEQFF
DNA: TGCGCCAGCAGCTTTAGCGGGGGAGACAATGAGCAGTTCTTC

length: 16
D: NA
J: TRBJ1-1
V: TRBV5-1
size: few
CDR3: CASSLGPVRGNTEAFF
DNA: TGCGCCAGCAGCTTGGGGCCTGTCAGGGGAAACACTGAAGCTTTCTTT

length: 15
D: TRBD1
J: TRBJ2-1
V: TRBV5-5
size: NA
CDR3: CASSWDRGSYNEQFF
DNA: TGTGCCAGCAGCTGGGACAGGGGTTCCTACAATGAGCAGTTCTTC

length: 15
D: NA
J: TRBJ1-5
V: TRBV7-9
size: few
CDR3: CASSSLGAGDQPQHF
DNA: TGTGCCAGCAGCTCTCTGGGGGCAGGGGACCAGCCCCAGCATTTT

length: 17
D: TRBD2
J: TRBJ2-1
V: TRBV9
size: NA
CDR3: CASSVGVAGNPYNEQFF
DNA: TGTGCCAGCAGCGTAGGGGTAGCGGGAAACCCCTACAATGAGCAGTTCTTC

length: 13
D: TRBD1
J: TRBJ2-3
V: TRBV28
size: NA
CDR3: CASTRDSGDTQYF
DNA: TGTGCCAGCACCCGGGACAGTGGAGATACGCAGTATTTT

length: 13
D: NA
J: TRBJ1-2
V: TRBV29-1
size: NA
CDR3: CSVGREANYGYTF
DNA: TGCAGCGTTGGGAGGGAGGCTAACTATGGCTACACCTTC

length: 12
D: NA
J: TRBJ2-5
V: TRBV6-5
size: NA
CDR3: CASSWTGDDQYF
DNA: TGTGCCAGCAGTTGGACCGGGGATGACCAGTACTTC

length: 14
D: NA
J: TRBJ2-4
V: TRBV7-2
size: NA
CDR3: CASSFGAGENIQYF
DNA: TGTGCCAGCAGCTTTGGGGCAGGGGAAAACATTCAGTACTTC

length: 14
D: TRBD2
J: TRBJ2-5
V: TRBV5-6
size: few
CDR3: CASSLPGGEETQYF
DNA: TGTGCCAGCAGCCTCCCGGGAGGGGAAGAGACCCAGTACTTC

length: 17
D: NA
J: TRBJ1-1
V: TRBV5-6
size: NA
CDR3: CASSIEKVELLGTEAFF
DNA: TGTGCCAGCAGCATAGAAAAGGTAGAGCTCCTAGGCACTGAAGCTTTCTTT

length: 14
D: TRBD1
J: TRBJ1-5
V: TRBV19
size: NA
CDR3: CASSETGGRQPQHF
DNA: TGTGCCAGTAGTGAGACAGGGGGTCGGCAGCCCCAGCATTTT

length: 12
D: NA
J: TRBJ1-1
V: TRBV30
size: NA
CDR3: CAWRDMNTEAFF
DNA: TGTGCCTGGAGGGACATGAACACTGAAGCTTTCTTT

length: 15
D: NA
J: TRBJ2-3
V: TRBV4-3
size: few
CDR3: CASSQERSSTDTQYF
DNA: TGCGCCAGCAGCCAAGAGAGGTCTAGCACAGATACGCAGTATTTT

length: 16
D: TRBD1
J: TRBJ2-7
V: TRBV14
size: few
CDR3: CASSQLTGSVSYEQYF
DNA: TGTGCCAGCAGCCAACTGACAGGGAGTGTCTCCTACGAGCAGTACTTC

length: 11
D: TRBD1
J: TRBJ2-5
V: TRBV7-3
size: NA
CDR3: CASSSGDRVYF
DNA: TGTGCCAGCAGCTCCGGCGACAGGGTTTACTTC

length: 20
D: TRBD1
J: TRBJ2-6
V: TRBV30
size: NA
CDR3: CAWSVHGNRDRGTGANVLTF
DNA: TGTGCCTGGAGTGTACATGGTAACCGGGACAGGGGAACTGGGGCCAACGTCCTGACTTTC

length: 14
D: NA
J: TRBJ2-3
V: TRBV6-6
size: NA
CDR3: CASSVGRSTDTQYF
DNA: TGTGCCAGCAGTGTGGGGAGGAGCACAGATACGCAGTATTTT

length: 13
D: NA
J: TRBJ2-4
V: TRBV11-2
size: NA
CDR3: CASSQEAKNIQYF
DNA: TGTGCCAGCAGCCAGGAAGCCAAAAACATTCAGTACTTC

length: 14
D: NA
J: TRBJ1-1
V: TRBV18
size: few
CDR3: CASSPNERFGEAFF
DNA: TGTGCCAGCTCACCCAACGAGAGGTTTGGTGAAGCTTTCTTT

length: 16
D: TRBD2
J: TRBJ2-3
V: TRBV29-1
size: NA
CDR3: CSVGGVAAGTTDTQYF
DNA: TGCAGCGTTGGTGGGGTTGCAGCGGGGACCACAGATACGCAGTATTTT

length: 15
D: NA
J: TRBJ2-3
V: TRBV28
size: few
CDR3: CASSKVRVSTDTQYF
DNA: TGTGCCAGCAGTAAAGTCAGGGTTAGCACAGATACGCAGTATTTT

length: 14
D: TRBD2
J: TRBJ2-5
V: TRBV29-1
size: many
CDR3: CSALSGTRGETQYF
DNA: TGCAGCGCCCTTTCCGGGACTAGGGGAGAGACCCAGTACTTC

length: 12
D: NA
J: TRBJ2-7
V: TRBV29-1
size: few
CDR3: CSVEGQSYEQYF
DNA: TGCAGCGTGGAGGGGCAGTCCTACGAGCAGTACTTC

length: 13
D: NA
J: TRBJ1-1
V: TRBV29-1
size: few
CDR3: CSIGGQANTEAFF
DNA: TGCAGCATTGGGGGGCAAGCGAACACTGAAGCTTTCTTT

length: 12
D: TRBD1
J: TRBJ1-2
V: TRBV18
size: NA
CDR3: CASSPQGGGYTF
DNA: TGTGCCAGCTCACCTCAGGGGGGCGGCTACACCTTC

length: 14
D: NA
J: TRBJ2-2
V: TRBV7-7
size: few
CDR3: CASSFDRTTGELFF
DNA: TGTGCTAGCAGCTTCGACAGGACCACCGGGGAGCTGTTTTTT

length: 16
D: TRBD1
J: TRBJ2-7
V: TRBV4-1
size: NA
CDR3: CASSQPRTGRPYEQYF
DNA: TGCGCCAGCAGCCAACCCCGGACAGGACGGCCCTACGAGCAGTACTTC

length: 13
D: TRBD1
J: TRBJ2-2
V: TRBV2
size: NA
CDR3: CASRVQGTGELFF
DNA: TGTGCCAGCAGAGTACAGGGGACCGGGGAGCTGTTTTTT

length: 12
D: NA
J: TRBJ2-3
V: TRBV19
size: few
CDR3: CASSTLTDTQYF
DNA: TGTGCCAGTAGTACCCTCACAGATACGCAGTATTTT

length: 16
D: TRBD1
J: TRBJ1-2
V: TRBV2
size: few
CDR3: CASSQTLSGQGRGYTF
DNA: TGTGCCAGCAGCCAAACTCTCTCGGGACAGGGACGCGGCTACACCTTC

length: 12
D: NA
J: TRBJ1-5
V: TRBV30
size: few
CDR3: CAWSLGLGPQHF
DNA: TGTGCCTGGTCCCTGGGCCTTGGGCCCCAGCATTTT

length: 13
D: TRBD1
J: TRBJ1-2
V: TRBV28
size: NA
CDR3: CAGYQGTGDGYTF
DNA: TGTGCCGGTTACCAAGGGACAGGAGACGGCTACACCTTC

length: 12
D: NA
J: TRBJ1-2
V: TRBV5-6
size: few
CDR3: CASSFRIYGYTF
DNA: TGTGCCAGCAGCTTCAGGATCTATGGCTACACCTTC

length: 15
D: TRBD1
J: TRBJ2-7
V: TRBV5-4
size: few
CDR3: CASSLSGQAFGEQYF
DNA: TGTGCCAGCAGCTTGTCGGGACAGGCCTTCGGCGAGCAGTACTTC

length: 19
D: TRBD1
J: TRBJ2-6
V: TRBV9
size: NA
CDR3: CASSVARDRGFSGANVLTF
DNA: TGTGCCAGCAGCGTAGCCCGGGACAGGGGATTTTCTGGGGCCAACGTCCTGACTTTC

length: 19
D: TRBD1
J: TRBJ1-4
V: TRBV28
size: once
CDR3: CASSPLPSGQVRVNEKLFF
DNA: TGTGCCAGCAGTCCGCTGCCATCCGGACAGGTTAGAGTAAATGAAAAACTGTTTTTT

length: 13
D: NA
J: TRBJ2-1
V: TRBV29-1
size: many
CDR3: CSVAPSQANEQFF
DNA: TGCAGCGTTGCTCCGTCTCAAGCCAATGAGCAGTTCTTC

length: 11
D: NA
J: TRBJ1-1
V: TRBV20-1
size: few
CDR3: CSGTGLNEAFF
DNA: TGCAGCGGAACAGGGCTCAATGAAGCTTTCTTT

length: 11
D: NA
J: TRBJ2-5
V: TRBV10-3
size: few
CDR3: CASSYSETQYF
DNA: TGTGCCAGCAGTTACTCGGAGACCCAGTACTTC

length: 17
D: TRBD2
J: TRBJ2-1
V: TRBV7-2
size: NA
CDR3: CASSFPGLAGSYNEQFF
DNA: TGTGCCAGCAGCTTCCCGGGACTAGCGGGAAGCTACAATGAGCAGTTCTTC

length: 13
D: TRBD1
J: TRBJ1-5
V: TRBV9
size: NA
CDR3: CASSPSTGVPQHF
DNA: TGTGCCAGCAGCCCCTCGACAGGGGTGCCCCAGCATTTT

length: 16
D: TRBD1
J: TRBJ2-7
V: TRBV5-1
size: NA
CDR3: CASSYGGTGSTYEQYF
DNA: TGCGCCAGCAGCTACGGGGGGACAGGGTCGACCTACGAGCAGTACTTC

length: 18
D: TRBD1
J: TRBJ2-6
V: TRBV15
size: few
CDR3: CATSRGGTGNSGANVLTF
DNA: TGTGCCACCAGCAGAGGTGGGACAGGGAATTCTGGGGCCAACGTCCTGACTTTC